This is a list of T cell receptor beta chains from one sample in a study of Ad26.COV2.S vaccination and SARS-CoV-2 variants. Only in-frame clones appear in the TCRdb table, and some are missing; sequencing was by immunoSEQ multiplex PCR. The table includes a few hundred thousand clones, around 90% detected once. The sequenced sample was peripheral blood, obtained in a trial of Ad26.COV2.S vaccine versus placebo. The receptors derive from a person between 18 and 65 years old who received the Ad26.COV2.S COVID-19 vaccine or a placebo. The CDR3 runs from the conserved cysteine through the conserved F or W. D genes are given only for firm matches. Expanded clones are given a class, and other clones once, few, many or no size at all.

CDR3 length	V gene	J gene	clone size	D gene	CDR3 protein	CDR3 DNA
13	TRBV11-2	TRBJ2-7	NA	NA	CASSLAPKYEQYF	TGTGCCAGCAGCTTAGCCCCCAAATACGAGCAGTACTTC
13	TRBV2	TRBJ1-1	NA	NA	CASFATPNTEAFF	TGTGCCAGTTTCGCGACCCCTAACACTGAAGCTTTCTTT
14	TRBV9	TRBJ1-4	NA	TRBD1	CASSVGTGDEKLFF	TGTGCCAGCAGCGTAGGGACAGGGGATGAAAAACTGTTTTTT
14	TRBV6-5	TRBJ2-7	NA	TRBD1	CASSFGQGSYEQYF	TGTGCCAGCAGTTTCGGACAGGGGTCTTACGAGCAGTACTTC
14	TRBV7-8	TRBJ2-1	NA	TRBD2	CASSLTSGGQKQFF	TGTGCCAGCAGCCTGACTAGCGGAGGCCAAAAGCAGTTCTTC
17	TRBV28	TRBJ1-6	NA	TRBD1	CASSFFGMTGYNSPLHF	TGTGCCAGCAGTTTTTTCGGGATGACAGGGTATAATTCACCCCTCCACTTT
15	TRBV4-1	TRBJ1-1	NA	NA	CASSQEGGIWAEAFF	TGCGCCAGCAGCCAAGAGGGGGGGATTTGGGCTGAAGCTTTCTTT
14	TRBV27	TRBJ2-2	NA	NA	CASSSRGAYGELFF	TGTGCCAGCAGTTCAAGGGGCGCGTACGGGGAGCTGTTTTTT
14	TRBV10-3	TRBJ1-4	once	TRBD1	CAISESTGEEKLFF	TGTGCCATCAGTGAGTCGACAGGGGAGGAAAAACTGTTTTTT
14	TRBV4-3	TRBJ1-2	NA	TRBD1	CASSQGQGVVGYTF	TGCGCCAGCAGCCAGGGACAGGGGGTAGTTGGCTACACCTTC
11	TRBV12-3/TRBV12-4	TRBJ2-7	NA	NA	CASRLAYEQYF	TGTGCCAGCAGGCTAGCTTACGAGCAGTACTTC
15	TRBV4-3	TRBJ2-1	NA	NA	CASSQDRSSYNEQFF	TGCGCCAGCAGCCAAGATCGAAGCAGTTACAATGAGCAGTTCTTC
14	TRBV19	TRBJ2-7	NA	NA	CASSIGQRSYEQYF	TGTGCCAGTAGTATAGGACAACGCTCCTACGAGCAGTACTTC
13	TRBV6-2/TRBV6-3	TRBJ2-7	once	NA	CASSYSARGEQYF	TGTGCCAGCAGTTACTCGGCGCGGGGCGAGCAGTACTTC
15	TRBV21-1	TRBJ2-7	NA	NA	CASTSGTSGSYEQYF	TGTGCCAGCACCTCGGGGACTAGCGGCTCCTACGAGCAGTACTTC
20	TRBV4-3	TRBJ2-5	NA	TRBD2	CASSRSVPRTSGSFGETQYF	TGCGCCAGCAGCCGATCCGTTCCTCGGACTAGCGGGAGTTTCGGAGAGACCCAGTACTTC
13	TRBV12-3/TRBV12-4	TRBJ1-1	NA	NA	CASSLTAPAEAFF	TGTGCCAGCAGTTTAACGGCCCCCGCTGAAGCTTTCTTT
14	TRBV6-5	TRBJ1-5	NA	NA	CASSRRGSNQPQHF	TGTGCCAGCAGCCGCAGGGGAAGCAATCAGCCCCAGCATTTT
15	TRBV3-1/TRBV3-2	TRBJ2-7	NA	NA	CASSPFRAREYEQYF	TGTGCCAGCAGCCCATTCCGCGCGCGGGAATACGAGCAGTACTTC
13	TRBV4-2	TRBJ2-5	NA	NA	CASSQDRGETQYF	TGTGCCAGCAGCCAAGATAGGGGCGAGACCCAGTACTTC
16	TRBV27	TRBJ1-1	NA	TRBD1	CASSLGTGGLNTEAFF	TGTGCCAGCAGCCTCGGGACAGGGGGCTTGAACACTGAAGCTTTCTTT
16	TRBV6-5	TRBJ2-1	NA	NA	CASSYFDGVGYNEQFF	TGTGCCAGCAGTTACTTTGACGGGGTGGGCTACAATGAGCAGTTCTTC
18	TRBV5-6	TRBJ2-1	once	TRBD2	CASSVLAGERMDYNEQFF	TGTGCCAGCAGCGTACTAGCGGGAGAAAGGATGGATTACAATGAGCAGTTCTTC
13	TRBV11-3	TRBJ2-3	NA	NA	CASSLGSEDTQYF	TGTGCCAGCAGCTTAGGATCTGAGGATACGCAGTATTTT
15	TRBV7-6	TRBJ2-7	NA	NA	CASSSDGSPYYEQYF	TGTGCCAGCAGCTCGGACGGCTCTCCTTACTACGAGCAGTACTTC
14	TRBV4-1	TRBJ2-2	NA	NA	CASSTRLNTGELFF	TGCGCCAGCAGTACTAGACTCAACACCGGGGAGCTGTTTTTT
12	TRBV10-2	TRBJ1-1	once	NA	CASSEADTRAFF	TGCGCCAGCAGTGAGGCGGACACGAGAGCTTTCTTT
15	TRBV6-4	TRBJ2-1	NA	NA	CASSDEGGLNNEQFF	TGTGCCAGCAGTGACGAGGGGGGGCTAAACAATGAGCAGTTCTTC
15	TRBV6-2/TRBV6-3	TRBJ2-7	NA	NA	CASSKTRQVKYEQYF	TGTGCCAGCAGTAAGACCCGACAGGTCAAATACGAGCAGTACTTC
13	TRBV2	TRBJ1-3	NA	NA	CASSPTADHTIYF	TGTGCCAGCAGCCCAACAGCAGACCACACCATATATTTT
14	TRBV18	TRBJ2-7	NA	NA	CASSPPGLYYEQYF	TGTGCCAGCTCACCACCGGGGCTTTACTACGAGCAGTACTTC
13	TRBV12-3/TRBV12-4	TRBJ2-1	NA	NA	CASALGPYNEQFF	TGTGCCAGCGCCCTAGGGCCCTACAATGAGCAGTTCTTC
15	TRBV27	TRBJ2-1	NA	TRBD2	CASSSGGRMGNEQFF	TGTGCCAGCAGTTCGGGCGGGAGGATGGGCAATGAGCAGTTCTTC
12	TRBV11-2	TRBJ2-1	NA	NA	CASSLTYNEQFF	TGTGCCAGCAGCTTGACTTACAATGAGCAGTTCTTC
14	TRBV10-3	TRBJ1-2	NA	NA	CAISGREDNYGYTF	TGTGCCATCAGTGGTCGGGAGGATAACTATGGCTACACCTTC
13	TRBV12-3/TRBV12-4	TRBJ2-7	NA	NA	CASSLRGGGEQYF	TGTGCCAGCAGTCTCCGGGGAGGTGGCGAGCAGTACTTC
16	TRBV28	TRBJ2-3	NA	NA	CASSLWPRPRSDTQYF	TGTGCCAGCAGTTTATGGCCTAGGCCCCGTTCAGATACGCAGTATTTT
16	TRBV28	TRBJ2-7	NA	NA	CASSSTSWGDGYEQYF	TGTGCCAGCAGTTCGACCTCCTGGGGGGACGGGTACGAGCAGTACTTC
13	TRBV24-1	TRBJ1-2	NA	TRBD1	CATSDWDRVGYTF	TGTGCCACCAGTGATTGGGACAGGGTCGGCTACACCTTC
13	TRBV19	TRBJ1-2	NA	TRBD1	CAIQVRDSPGYTF	TGTGCCATCCAAGTCCGGGACAGTCCTGGCTACACCTTC
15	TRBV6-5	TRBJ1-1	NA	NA	CASSRKGDMNTEAFF	TGTGCCAGCAGCCGGAAGGGAGACATGAACACTGAAGCTTTCTTT
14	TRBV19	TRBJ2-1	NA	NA	CASSIDRSKCEQFF	TGTGCCAGTAGCATAGACCGTTCGAAATGTGAGCAGTTCTTC
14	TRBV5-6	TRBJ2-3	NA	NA	CASSLRVGTDTQYF	TGTGCCAGCAGCTTGAGAGTGGGGACAGATACGCAGTATTTT
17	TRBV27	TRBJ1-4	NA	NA	CASRMSGGAATNEKLFF	TGTGCCAGCAGGATGTCGGGGGGCGCCGCAACTAATGAAAAACTGTTTTTT
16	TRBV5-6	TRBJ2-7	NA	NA	CASSLGGLVATYEQYF	TGTGCCAGCAGCTTGGGAGGTCTAGTTGCGACCTACGAGCAGTACTTC
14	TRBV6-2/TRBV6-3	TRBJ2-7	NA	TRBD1	CASSVRDSAYEQYF	TGTGCCAGCAGTGTCCGGGACAGTGCCTACGAGCAGTACTTC
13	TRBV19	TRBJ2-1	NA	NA	CASSAGTGNEQFF	TGTGCCAGTAGTGCCGGGACGGGAAATGAGCAGTTCTTC
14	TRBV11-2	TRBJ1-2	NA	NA	CASSLQGAYYGYTF	TGTGCCAGCAGCTTACAGGGCGCTTACTATGGCTACACCTTC
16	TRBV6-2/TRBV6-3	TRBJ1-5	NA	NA	CASSPLGEGFYQPQHF	TGTGCCAGCAGTCCCCTCGGGGAGGGATTTTATCAGCCCCAGCATTTT
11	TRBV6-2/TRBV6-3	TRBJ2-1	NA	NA	CASSYYGSSVF	TGTGCCAGCAGTTACTATGGCTCCTCGGTCTTC
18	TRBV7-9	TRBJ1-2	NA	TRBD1	CASSLALGGRGRFDGYTF	TGTGCCAGCAGCTTAGCGTTAGGTGGCAGGGGGCGATTTGATGGCTACACCTTC
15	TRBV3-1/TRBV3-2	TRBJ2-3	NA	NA	CASSHGTSRINTQYF	TGTGCCAGCAGCCACGGGACTTCCCGAATTAATACGCAGTATTTT
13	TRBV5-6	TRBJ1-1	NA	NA	CASSFDWSTEAFF	TGTGCCAGCAGCTTCGATTGGAGCACTGAAGCTTTCTTT
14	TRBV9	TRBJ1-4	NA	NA	CASSVSGSNEKLFF	TGTGCCAGCAGCGTTTCGGGGTCCAATGAAAAACTGTTTTTT
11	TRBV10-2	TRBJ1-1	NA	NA	CASRTNTEAFF	TGCGCCAGCAGGACGAACACTGAAGCTTTCTTT
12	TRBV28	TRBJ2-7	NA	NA	CASSSGTQAGYF	TGTGCCAGCAGTTCCGGGACTCAAGCCGGGTACTTC
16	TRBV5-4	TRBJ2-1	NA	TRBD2	CASSLGGLAGYNEQFF	TGTGCCAGCAGCTTGGGAGGACTAGCGGGATACAATGAGCAGTTCTTC